This entry describes one T cell receptor (beta chain). This clonotype was recorded many times. It has no known antigen specificity. Within one base of it there is no much larger clone, and no base qualities were kept. What this sample's time point label stands for: newly diagnosed GD, antithyroid drugs for less than 3 months. For both TCR sequencing and RNA sequencing, RNA was extracted from PBMCs in TRIzol. The diagnosis of Graves' disease followed American Thyroid Association guidelines. The patients came from an endocrinology department in Xi'an, China. Each patient gave 7.5 to 10 milliliters of peripheral blood, collected in an EDTA anticoagulant tube. PBMCs were isolated by Ficoll Paque Plus density gradient separation without further T cell sorting. An Agilent 2100 Bioanalyzer and agarose gel were used to check RNA quality, and a NanoDrop 2000 was used to measure RNA concentration. The sample is drawn from a study of regulatory T cells in long-lasting Graves disease (dated by TCRdb to about 2021). About the investigation overall: Antithyroid drugs had been taken for less than 3 months by newly diagnosed Graves' disease patients. Patients with persistent Graves' disease were compared with patients with newly diagnosed Graves' disease using TCR sequencing and RNA sequencing of peripheral blood. The study was conducted in China and was registered as a clinical trial. A total of roughly 35 samples underwent TCR sequencing: around 13 from persistent and about 20 from newly diagnosed Graves' disease patients.

V is shortened by 8 bases, J by 5 bases, and the region joining them spans 12 bases. Inclusive of the bounding cysteine and phenylalanine, the CDR3 is 13 residues long. The retained sequence is limited to the CDR3, 39 bases, with the frame set at the first base. Libraries were constructed by multiplex PCR. The sequencer was an Illumina HiSeq 4000. CDR3 regions were amplified by Arm-PCR with iRepertoire HTBI primers to construct TCR beta libraries. Before sequencing, the PCR products underwent gel purification. In the paper's pipeline: Gene usage analysis of CDR3 amino acid clonotypes used the approximately 62 TRBV and 14 TRBJ segments found across samples. Filtered high-quality paired reads were merged into contigs using COPE and FqMerger. BLAST was used to align contigs to IMGT TRBV, TRBD and TRBJ reference genes, and CDR3 was defined according to IMGT. Clonotypes above 0.1% frequency were classified as highly expanded clones. Shannon entropy was used to measure repertoire diversity, and the Gini coefficient was used to measure V-J evenness. Clonotypes shared by more than one individual were considered public. TCRdb's own reprocessing of the public reads used fastp at Q25 and MiXCR and kept productive beta chains. Every distinct CDR3 protein forms one entry, paired with its most common genes and DNA. For this entry, the V and J calls and clone size follow TCRdb and not the study's own pipeline. The sample yields some 600,000 distinct CDR3 sequences; 15% to 20% were counted once. The biggest ten clones account for around 12% of the sample.

What the work shows at the level of the full study, not this receptor alone: Compared with newly diagnosed patients, persistent Graves' disease patients had lower TCR Shannon entropy and fewer highly expanded clones, which suggests clonal expansion. TRBV28, TRBJ1-2 and TRBJ2-5 were preferentially used in persistent disease, while TRBV20-1 and TRBJ2-1 were favored in newly diagnosed disease. Peripheral blood alone was examined, since thyroid tissue, which constituted the primary lesion, could not be accessed. The small sample size was acknowledged by the authors as a limitation that may reduce accuracy. Sequencing and analysis were limited to the TCR beta chain. More public clonotypes were shared among persistent patients (roughly 2,900) than among newly diagnosed patients (more than 950).

These data were also reused for a study on T cells in Graves' hyperthyroidism and ophthalmopathy. The second study also describes: Stable Graves' hyperthyroidism was defined as no progression to ophthalmopathy during 18 months of follow-up. Hyperthyroidism patients were aged 18 to 65 years and newly diagnosed, with disease duration of less than 2 months. The study excluded patients with uncontrolled infections, other autoimmune diseases, pregnancy or lactation. Clinical symptoms, serum thyroxine and TRAb, thyroid ultrasound, and orbital computed tomography formed the basis for the diagnoses. The first round of RT-PCR for the TCR CDR3 was performed with the HTBI primer set and the Qiagen OneStep RT-PCR kit. Most expanded thyroid clonotypes (frequency above 0.001) were also detected in blood, suggesting blood repertoires may reflect thyroid immune responses. In cross-validation, a model built on a 13 V-J signature told ophthalmopathy apart from stable hyperthyroidism with approximately 90% sensitivity and about 81% specificity, and in testing the same model reached 80%/75%. In validation, progression to ophthalmopathy was predicted by the model with almost 71% sensitivity and 72% to 85% specificity, a median of about 6 months before onset. To identify TCR V-J signatures that set the groups apart, the researchers used a discovery cohort of about a hundred patients, made up of about 44 with Graves' ophthalmopathy and about 59 with stable Graves' hyperthyroidism. Prospective prediction of ophthalmopathy was tested in an independent validation cohort of 18 hyperthyroidism patients and 17 patients who later progressed to ophthalmopathy. For training and testing, the 100 or so patients in the discovery cohort were randomly divided in a 7:3 ratio. In roughly six Graves' hyperthyroidism patients, the study also compared T-cell repertoires from thyroid tissue with T-cell repertoires from blood. After blood sampling, hyperthyroidism patients were treated with methimazole at a starting dose of 30 mg daily, and ophthalmopathy patients were treated with high-dose intravenous methylprednisolone. The libraries were constructed in a second round of multiplex PCR and then size-selected and purified. The libraries were sequenced on an Illumina HiSeq2000 using paired-end 100 bp reads. SOAPnuke was used to process the raw data, throwing out any read that contained adapters or uncalled bases, had a mean Phred below 15, or lacked an exact constant-primer or identifier match. High-quality paired reads were merged with COPE v1.2.5, and unique nucleotide sequences were defined as clonotypes. Clonotypes were aligned to IMGT TRBV, TRBD and TRBJ reference segments using MiTCR v1.1. The analysis was restricted to V-J combinations with a frequency above 0.0001, which together covered 99% to 99.2% of the repertoires. A TCS score was defined as the ratio between F50 (clonal expansion) and ExV (chaos), using BLOSUM62-based TCRdist between CDR3 peptides within each V-J. Welch's t-statistics and random forest reduced around 550 V-J features to 13, which were used in a naive Bayes classifier (R e1071). Sample size was not statistically predetermined, and blinding of investigators to group allocation was not performed. The paper reports TCR Vbeta CDR3 sequencing of 140 or so peripheral blood samples: under 45 ophthalmopathy, 70 to 85 hyperthyroidism and around 17 progressor patients.

The chain couples TRBV12-3 or TRBV12-4 to TRBJ1-4, with the D gene call left open. The starting material was peripheral blood mononuclear cells (PBMCs), obtained at new diagnosis, from a patient treated with antithyroid drugs. The TCR comes from a man aged 18 to 30 with Graves disease. Donor details come from another sample of the same person, matched by shared clones. DNA sequence: TGTGCCAGCCATTACGGACGGAATGAAAAACTGTTTTTT. This encodes CASHYGRNEKLFF.